This T cell receptor (beta chain) was obtained from a study of follicular helper T cells after annual influenza vaccination. Study observations and caveats: Day 7 ICOS+CD38+ clones later appeared mostly in ICOS-CD38- cTfh. ICOS+CD38+ cTfh clonality change tracked circulating plasmablast frequency change.

The time point was: 2015-2016 season, pre-vaccination. Community-dwelling subjects without influenza vaccination in the prior 6 months were enrolled. Produced via immunoSEQ multiplex PCR; TCRdb's table is partial and in-frame only. Of 9,500 to 15,000 clones in the sample, approximately 80% were seen once. The count of this clone is one. Its antigen is undetermined. V was trimmed by 3 bases and J by 0 bases, leaving 9 bases between them. The CDR3 runs 14 residues. CDR1 and CDR2 (germline): SGHAT, FQNNGV. Here the sequenced sample was CXCR5+ CD38- circulating T follicular helper cells from blood, taken on the day of influenza vaccination. Subset of the sample: circulating Tfh, non-naive CD4+CXCR5+PD-1+ (ICOS+CD38+ or ICOS-CD38-). The rearrangement joins TRBV11-2 to TRBJ2-7; a weak D match, TRBD1 (6 bases). This receptor was taken from an adult who received the influenza vaccine. The DNA of the CDR3 is TGTGCCAGCAGCTTCTTAGGGGGCTCCTACGAGCAGTACTTC. Amino acid sequence: CASSFLGGSYEQYF.